This T cell receptor beta chain appears in the sequencing data of a study of T cells in Graves' hyperthyroidism and ophthalmopathy. It was uncontrolled infection, other autoimmune disease, pregnancy or lactation that excluded patients. Fresh peripheral blood, around 9.3 ml, was the source of the PBMCs. This CDR3 contains 23 residues. Germline V gives CDR1 MDHEN, CDR2 SYDVKM. V shed 5 bases, J shed 5 bases, and the junction held 32 bases outside the gene matches. Study-level results: Ophthalmopathy could be told apart from stable hyperthyroidism with a 13 V-J model. Most clonotypes expanded in thyroid above 0.001 were likewise present in blood.

The table lists this clonotype with many counts. Antigen specificity is unknown. The source material, RNA transcripts, was used to amplify TCR beta CDR3 regions. Initially, a first-round RT-PCR of the TCR CDR3 employed the HTBI primer set. In TCRdb, the multiplex PCR reads were re-called with MiXCR into one record per CDR3 protein. The sample yields 350,000 to 400,000 distinct CDR3 sequences, less than 20% seen once. The origin of this receptor is a man between 18 and 29 years old with Graves' ophthalmopathy. This chain links TRBV28 with TRBJ2-2, with TRBD1 identical over 7 bases. Sequencing was done on a sample of blood. This CDR3 is CASSEQGRLVSYRPKIVTGELFF. CDR3 sequence (DNA): TGTGCCAGCAGTGAACAGGGGCGCCTCGTTTCTTACCGGCCGAAAATCGTAACCGGGGAGCTGTTTTTT. Together with reference TRBV28 and TRBJ2-2, the CDR3 gives the full variable domain: DVKVTQSSRYLVKRTGEKVFLECVQDMDHENMFWYRQDPGLGLRLIYFSYDVKMKEKGDIPEGYSVSREKKERFSLILESASTNQTSMYLCASSEQGRLVSYRPKIVTGELFFGEGSRLTVL.